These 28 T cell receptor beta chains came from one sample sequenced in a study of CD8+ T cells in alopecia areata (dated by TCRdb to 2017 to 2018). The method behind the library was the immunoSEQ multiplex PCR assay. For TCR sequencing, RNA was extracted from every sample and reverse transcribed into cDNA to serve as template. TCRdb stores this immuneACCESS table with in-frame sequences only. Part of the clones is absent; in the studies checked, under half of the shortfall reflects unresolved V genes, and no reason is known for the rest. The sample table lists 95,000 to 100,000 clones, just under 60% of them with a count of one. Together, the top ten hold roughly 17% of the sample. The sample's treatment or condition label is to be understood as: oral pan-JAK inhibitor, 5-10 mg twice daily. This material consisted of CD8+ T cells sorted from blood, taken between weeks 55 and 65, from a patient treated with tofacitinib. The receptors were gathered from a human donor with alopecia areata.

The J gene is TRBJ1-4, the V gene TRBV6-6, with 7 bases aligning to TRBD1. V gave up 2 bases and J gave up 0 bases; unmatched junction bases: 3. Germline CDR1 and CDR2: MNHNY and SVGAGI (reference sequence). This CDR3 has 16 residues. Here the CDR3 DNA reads TGTGCCAGCAGTTACGGGACAGAAGCAACTAATGAAAAACTGTTTTTT. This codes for CASSYGTEATNEKLFF.

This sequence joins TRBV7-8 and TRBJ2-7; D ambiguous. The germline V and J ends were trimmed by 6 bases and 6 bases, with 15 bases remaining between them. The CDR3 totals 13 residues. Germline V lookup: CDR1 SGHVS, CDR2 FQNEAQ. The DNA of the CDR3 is TGTGCCAGCAGTTTCAAAGCCAAGGGCGAGCAGTACTTC. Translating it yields CASSFKAKGEQYF.

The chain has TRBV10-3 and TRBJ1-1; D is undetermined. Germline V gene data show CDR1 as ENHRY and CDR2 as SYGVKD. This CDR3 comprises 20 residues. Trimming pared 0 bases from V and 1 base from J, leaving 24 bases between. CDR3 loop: CAISESNAAVPRAENTEAFF. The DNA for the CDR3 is TGTGCCATCAGTGAGTCGAATGCTGCGGTCCCCCGGGCAGAGAACACTGAAGCTTTCTTT.

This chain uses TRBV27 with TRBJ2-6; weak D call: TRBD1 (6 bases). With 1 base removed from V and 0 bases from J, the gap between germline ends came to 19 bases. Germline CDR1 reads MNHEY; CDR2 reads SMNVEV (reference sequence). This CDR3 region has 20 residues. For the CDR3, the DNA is TGTGCCAGCAGTTTATACCAAGTAAGCAGGGGTCCCTCTGGGGCCAACGTCCTGACTTTC. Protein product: CASSLYQVSRGPSGANVLTF. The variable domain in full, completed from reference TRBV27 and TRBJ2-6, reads EAQVTQNPRYLITVTGKKLTVTCSQNMNHEYMSWYRQDPGLGLRQIYYSMNVEVTDKGDVPEGYKVSRKEKRNFPLILESPSPNQTSLYFCASSLYQVSRGPSGANVLTFGAGSRLTVL.

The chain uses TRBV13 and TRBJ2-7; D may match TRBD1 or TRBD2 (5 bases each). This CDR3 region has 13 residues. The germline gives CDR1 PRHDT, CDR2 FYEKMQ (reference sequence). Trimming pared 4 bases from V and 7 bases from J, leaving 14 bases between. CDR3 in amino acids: CASSWGRNREQYF. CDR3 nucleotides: TGTGCCAGCAGCTGGGGACGGAATAGGGAGCAGTACTTC.

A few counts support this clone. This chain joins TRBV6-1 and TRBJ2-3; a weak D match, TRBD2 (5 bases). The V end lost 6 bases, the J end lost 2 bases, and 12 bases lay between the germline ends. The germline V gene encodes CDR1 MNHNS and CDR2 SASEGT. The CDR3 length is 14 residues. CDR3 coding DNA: TGTGCCAGCAGATGGAGCGGAGACACAGATACGCAGTATTTT. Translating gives CASRWSGDTDTQYF.

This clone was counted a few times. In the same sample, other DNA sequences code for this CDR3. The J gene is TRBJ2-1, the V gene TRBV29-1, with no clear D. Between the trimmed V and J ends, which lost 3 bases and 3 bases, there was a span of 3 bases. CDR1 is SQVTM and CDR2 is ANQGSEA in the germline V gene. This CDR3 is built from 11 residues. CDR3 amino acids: CSVELYNEQFF. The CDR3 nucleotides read TGCAGCGTTGAGCTCTACAATGAGCAGTTCTTC.

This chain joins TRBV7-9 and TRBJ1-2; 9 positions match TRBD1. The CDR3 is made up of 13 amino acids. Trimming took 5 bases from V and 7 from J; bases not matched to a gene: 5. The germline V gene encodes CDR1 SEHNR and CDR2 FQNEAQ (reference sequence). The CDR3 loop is CASSPGTGFGYTF. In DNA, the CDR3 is TGTGCCAGCAGCCCCGGGACAGGGTTTGGCTACACCTTC.

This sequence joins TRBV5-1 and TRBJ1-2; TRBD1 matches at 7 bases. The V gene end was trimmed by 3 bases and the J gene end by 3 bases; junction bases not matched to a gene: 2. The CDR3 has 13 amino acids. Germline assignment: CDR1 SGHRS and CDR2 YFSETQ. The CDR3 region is CASSWDSYYGYTF. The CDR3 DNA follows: TGCGCCAGCAGCTGGGACAGTTACTATGGCTACACCTTC.

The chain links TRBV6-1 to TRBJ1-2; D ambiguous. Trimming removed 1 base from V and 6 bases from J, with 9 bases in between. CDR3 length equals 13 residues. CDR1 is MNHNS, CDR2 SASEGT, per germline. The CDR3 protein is CASSEVRRDGYTF. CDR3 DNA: TGTGCCAGCAGTGAAGTTCGTCGGGATGGCTACACCTTC.

Written as DNA, the CDR3 is TGTGCCACCAAGTTCCCTGAAGCTTTCTTT. It yields the protein CATKFPEAFF. This chain connects TRBV6-5 to TRBJ1-1; D remains ambiguous. This CDR3 spans 10 amino acids. Trimming took 10 bases from V and 6 from J, leaving 9 bases between them. Germline values: CDR1 MNHEY, CDR2 SVGAGI.

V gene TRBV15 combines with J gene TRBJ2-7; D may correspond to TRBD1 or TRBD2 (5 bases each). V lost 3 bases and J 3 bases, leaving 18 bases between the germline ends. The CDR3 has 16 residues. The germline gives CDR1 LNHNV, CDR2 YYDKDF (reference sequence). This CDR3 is CATSSSQGRRFYEQYF. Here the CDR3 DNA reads TGTGCCACCAGCAGCTCTCAGGGACGCAGGTTCTACGAGCAGTACTTC.

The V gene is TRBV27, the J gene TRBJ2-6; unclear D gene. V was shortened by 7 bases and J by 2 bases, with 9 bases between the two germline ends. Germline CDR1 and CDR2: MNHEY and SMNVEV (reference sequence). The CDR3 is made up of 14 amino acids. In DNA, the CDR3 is TGTGCCAGCAACCTGCAGGCTGGGGCCAACGTCCTGACTTTC. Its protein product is CASNLQAGANVLTF.

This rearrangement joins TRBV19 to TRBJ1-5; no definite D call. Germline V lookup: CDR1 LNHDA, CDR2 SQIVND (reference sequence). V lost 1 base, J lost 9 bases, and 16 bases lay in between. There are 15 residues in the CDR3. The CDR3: CASSIGPTGVRPQHF. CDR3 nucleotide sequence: TGTGCCAGTAGTATAGGACCGACGGGTGTGCGGCCCCAGCATTTT.

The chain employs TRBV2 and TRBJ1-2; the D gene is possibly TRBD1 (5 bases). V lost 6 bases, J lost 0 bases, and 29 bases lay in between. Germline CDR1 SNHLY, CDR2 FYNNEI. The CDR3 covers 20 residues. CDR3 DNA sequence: TGTGCCAGCAGGGGGTCCGACTCGACGTCATCGAGGGGAACTAACTATGGCTACACCTTC. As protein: CASRGSDSTSSRGTNYGYTF.

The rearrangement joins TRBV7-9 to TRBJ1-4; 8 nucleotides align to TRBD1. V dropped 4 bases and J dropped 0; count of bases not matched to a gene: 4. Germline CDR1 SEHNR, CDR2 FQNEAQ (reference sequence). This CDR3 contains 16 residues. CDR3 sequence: CASSSGTGATNEKLFF. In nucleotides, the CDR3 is TGTGCCAGCAGCTCGGGGACAGGAGCAACTAATGAAAAACTGTTTTTT.

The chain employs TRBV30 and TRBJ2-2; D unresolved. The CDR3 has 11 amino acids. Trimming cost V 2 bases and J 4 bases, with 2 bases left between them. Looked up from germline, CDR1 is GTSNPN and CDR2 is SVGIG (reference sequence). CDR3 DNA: TGTGCCTGGAGTAGCACCGGGGAGCTGTTTTTT. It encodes CAWSSTGELFF.

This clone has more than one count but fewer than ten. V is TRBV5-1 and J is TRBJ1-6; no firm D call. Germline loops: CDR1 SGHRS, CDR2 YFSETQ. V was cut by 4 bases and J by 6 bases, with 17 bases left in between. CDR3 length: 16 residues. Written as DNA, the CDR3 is TGCGCCAGCAGCGAGGACCGTCCTGCCCCTAATTCACCCCTCCACTTT. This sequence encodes CASSEDRPAPNSPLHF.

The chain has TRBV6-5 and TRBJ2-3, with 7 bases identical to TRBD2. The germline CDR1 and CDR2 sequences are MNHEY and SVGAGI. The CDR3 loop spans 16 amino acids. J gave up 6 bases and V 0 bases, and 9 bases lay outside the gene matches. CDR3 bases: TGTGCCAGCAGTTACTCGGAACTAGCGCTTATGGATACGCAGTATTTT. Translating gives CASSYSELALMDTQYF.

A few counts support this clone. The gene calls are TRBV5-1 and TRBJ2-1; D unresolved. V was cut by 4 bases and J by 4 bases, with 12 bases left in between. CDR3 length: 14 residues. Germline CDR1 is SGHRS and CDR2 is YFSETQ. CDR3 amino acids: CASSDGRGYNEQFF. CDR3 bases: TGCGCCAGCAGCGATGGCCGCGGTTACAATGAGCAGTTCTTC.

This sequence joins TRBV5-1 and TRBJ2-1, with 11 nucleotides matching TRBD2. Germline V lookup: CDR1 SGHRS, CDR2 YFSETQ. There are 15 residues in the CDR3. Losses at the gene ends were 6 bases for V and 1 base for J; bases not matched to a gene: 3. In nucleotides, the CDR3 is TGCGCCAGCATGCGGACTAGCGGGTCCTACAATGAGCAGTTCTTC. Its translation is CASMRTSGSYNEQFF.

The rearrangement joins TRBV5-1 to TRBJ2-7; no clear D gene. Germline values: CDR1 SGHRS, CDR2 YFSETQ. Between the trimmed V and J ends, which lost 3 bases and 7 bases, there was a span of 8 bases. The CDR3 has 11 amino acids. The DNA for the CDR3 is TGCGCCAGCAGCTCCGGACGGGAGCAGTACTTC. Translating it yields CASSSGREQYF. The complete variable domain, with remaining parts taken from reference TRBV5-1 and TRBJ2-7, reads KAGVTQTPRYLIKTRGQQVTLSCSPISGHRSVSWYQQTPGQGLQFLFEYFSETQRNKGNFPGRFSGRQFSNSRSEMNVSTLELGDSALYLCASSSGREQYFGPGTRLTVT.

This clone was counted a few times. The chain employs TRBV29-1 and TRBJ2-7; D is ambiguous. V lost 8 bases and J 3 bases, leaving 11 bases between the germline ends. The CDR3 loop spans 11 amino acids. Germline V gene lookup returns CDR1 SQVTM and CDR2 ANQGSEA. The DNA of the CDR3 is TGCAGCACCTCCACGGGCTACGAGCAGTACTTC. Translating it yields CSTSTGYEQYF.

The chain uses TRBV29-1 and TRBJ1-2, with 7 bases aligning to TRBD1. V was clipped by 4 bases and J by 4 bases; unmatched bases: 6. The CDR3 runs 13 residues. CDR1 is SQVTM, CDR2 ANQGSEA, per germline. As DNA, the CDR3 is TGCAGCGTTGCCACAGGGGACACCTATGGCTACACCTTC. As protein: CSVATGDTYGYTF.

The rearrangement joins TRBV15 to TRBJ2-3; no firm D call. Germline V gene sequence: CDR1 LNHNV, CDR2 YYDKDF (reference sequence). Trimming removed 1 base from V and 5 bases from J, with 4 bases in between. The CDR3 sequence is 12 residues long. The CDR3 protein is CATSRVLDTQYF. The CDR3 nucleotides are TGTGCCACCAGCAGAGTTTTAGATACGCAGTATTTT.

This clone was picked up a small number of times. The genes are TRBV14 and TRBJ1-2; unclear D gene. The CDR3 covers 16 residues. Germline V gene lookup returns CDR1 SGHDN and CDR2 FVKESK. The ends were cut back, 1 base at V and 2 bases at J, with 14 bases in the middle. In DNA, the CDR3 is TGTGCCAGCAGCCAAGGCGGCTACAGCTCAAACTATGGCTACACCTTC. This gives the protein CASSQGGYSSNYGYTF.

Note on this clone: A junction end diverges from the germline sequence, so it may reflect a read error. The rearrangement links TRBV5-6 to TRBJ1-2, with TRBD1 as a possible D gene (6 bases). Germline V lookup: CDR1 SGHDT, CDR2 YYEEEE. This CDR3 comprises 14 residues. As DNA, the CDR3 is TGTGCCGGCAGCCAGGGGACGGGTACCTATGGCTACACCTTC. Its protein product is CAGSQGTGTYGYTF.

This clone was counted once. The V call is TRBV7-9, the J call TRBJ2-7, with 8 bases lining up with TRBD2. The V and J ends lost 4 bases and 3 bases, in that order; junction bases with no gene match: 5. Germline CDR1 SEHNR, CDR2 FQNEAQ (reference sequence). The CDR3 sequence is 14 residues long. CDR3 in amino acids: CASSSAGGGYEQYF. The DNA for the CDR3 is TGTGCCAGCAGCTCCGCGGGGGGAGGCTACGAGCAGTACTTC.